The present entry profiles one T cell receptor beta chain with its context. This entry comes from a study of blood T cell repertoires in COVID-19. Study-level information: PBMCs, B-cell-depleted T cells, or T cells provided the cDNA or gDNA that made up the material.

The method was immunoSEQ multiplex PCR; TCRdb's version includes in-frame clones alone and lacks a portion of them. The sample consists of over 100,000 clones, over 80% of them appearing once. Trimming took 5 bases from V and 5 from J; bases not matched to a gene: 8. Germline V gives CDR1 MNHNY, CDR2 SVGAGI (reference sequence). CDR3 size: 15 residues. The chain carries TRBV6-6 and TRBJ1-4; 7 positions agree with TRBD1. This TCR derives from a human donor in a cohort sampled during active COVID-19. The specimen was peripheral blood. The CDR3 loop reads CASSQTRGTNEKLFF. The CDR3 nucleotides read TGTGCCAGCAGTCAGACCAGGGGGACAAATGAAAAACTGTTTTTT.